This T cell receptor beta chain comes out of a study of cytomegalovirus exposure and HLA in healthy donors. Study conclusions and caveats: Available immune exposure information was restricted to CMV serostatus only.

A note on this clone: The antigen is undetermined.

V dropped 0 bases and J dropped 2 bases, with 10 bases sitting between them. The CDR3 is 15 amino acids. Germline loops: CDR1 SGDLS, CDR2 YYNGEE. The PCR employed 60 Vbeta primers together with 13 Jbeta primers. The method was immunoSEQ multiplex PCR; TCRdb's version includes in-frame clones alone and lacks a portion of them. The sample includes 200,000 to 250,000 clones, over 80% of them seen just once. The sequenced sample was PBMCs. The receptor's source is a boy under 10 years old in good health and CMV-seronegative. V is TRBV9 and J is TRBJ2-3, with D unclear. The DNA for the CDR3 is TGTGCCAGCAGCGTAGAGAGTTCTCACACAGATACGCAGTATTTT. This translates into CASSVESSHTDTQYF.